The 25 T cell receptor beta chains given below trace back to one sample, sequenced in a study of regulatory T cells in long-lasting Graves disease. iRepertoire HTBI primers and Arm-PCR of CDR3 regions built TCR beta libraries. TCRdb redid the calling of the multiplex PCR reads with MiXCR, one entry per CDR3 protein. The sample gives about 290,000 distinct CDR3 sequences, approximately 20% of which show up once; 56% is in the top ten. The time point denotes: persistent/refractory GD, antithyroid drugs over 5 years with positive TRAb. The TCR library was made from RNA extracted from PBMCs. This specimen was peripheral blood mononuclear cells (PBMCs), taken when the disease was refractory, from a patient treated with antithyroid drugs. All receptors derive from a female donor with Graves disease.

This clonotype was counted ten times or more. This chain connects TRBV6-1 to TRBJ1-6; 12 nucleotides agree with TRBD1. The CDR3 contains 21 residues. CDR1 and CDR2 from the germline V gene are MNHNS and SASEGT. With 0 bases clipped from V and 5 bases from J, the junction kept 14 bases outside the gene matches. The CDR3 is CASSEAGGTGGPPRHNSPLHF. CDR3 bases: TGTGCCAGCAGTGAAGCAGGCGGGACAGGGGGCCCTCCGAGACATAATTCACCCCTCCACTTT.

A few counts support this clonotype. The chain uses TRBV6-1 and TRBJ1-1, with 9 positions matching TRBD1. This CDR3 has 14 residues. Per the germline V gene, CDR1 is MNHNS and CDR2 is SASEGT. V dropped 7 bases and J dropped 11; count of bases not matched to a gene: 14. CDR3 sequence (DNA): TGTGCCAGCACCCGGCCCCGGACAGGGGAGTCGGCTTTCTTT. Translation gives CASTRPRTGESAFF.

The chain has TRBV6-1 and TRBJ1-2; D perhaps matches TRBD1 (5 bases). The CDR3 totals 12 residues. Trimming took 6 bases from V and 8 from J, leaving 13 bases between them. Germline V gene data show CDR1 as MNHNS and CDR2 as SASEGT. The CDR3 is CASSSIGVGYTF. The CDR3 DNA follows: TGTGCCAGCAGCAGTATAGGGGTCGGCTACACCTTC.

Of note for this clonotype: This may arise from a read error, as a much more abundant clone is one base away. The chain combines TRBV7-9 with TRBJ1-4, with D hard to call. Trimming stripped 6 bases from V and 7 bases from J, with 15 bases between. Germline CDR1 is SEHNR and CDR2 is FQNEAQ (reference sequence). CDR3 length equals 14 residues. DNA of the CDR3: TGTGCCAGCAGGGAACTAGGTAGAGGTGAAAAACTGTTTTTT. Translation: CASRELGRGEKLFF.

This CDR3 reads CASRSVNTNYGYTF. Written as DNA, the CDR3 is TGTGCCAGTCGCTCAGTGAATACTAACTATGGCTACACCTTC. V usage is TRBV2 and J usage is TRBJ1-2; D remains ambiguous. V lost 9 bases and J lost 0, with 14 bases in between. Germline V CDR1 and CDR2: SNHLY, FYNNEI. CDR3 length: 14 residues.

This clonotype was recorded a few times. The genes are TRBV29-1 and TRBJ1-2; D not resolved. V lost 2 bases to trimming and J lost 4 bases, with 5 bases between them. The V gene's germline CDR1 is SQVTM and CDR2 ANQGSEA. The CDR3 loop spans 11 amino acids. DNA of the CDR3: TGCAGCGTTGAAAACCTCTATGGCTACACCTTC. This sequence encodes CSVENLYGYTF.

The chain has TRBV9 and TRBJ2-5; D could derive from TRBD1 or TRBD2 (5 bases each). The CDR3 contains 15 residues. The V gene's germline CDR1 is SGDLS and CDR2 YYNGEE. V lost 0 bases and J 1 base, leaving 10 bases between the germline ends. In DNA form, the CDR3 reads TGTGCCAGCAGCGTAGGAGGGGTTGGCCAAGAGACCCAGTACTTC. Translated, it gives CASSVGGVGQETQYF. Filled out from reference TRBV9 and TRBJ2-5, the complete variable domain reads DSGVTQTPKHLITATGQRVTLRCSPRSGDLSVYWYQQSLDQGLQFLIQYYNGEERAKGNILERFSAQQFPDLHSELNLSSLELGDSALYFCASSVGGVGQETQYFGPGTRLLVL.

This clonotype was recorded a few times. The chain is built from TRBV9 and TRBJ2-2; the D is unclear. Germline V lookup: CDR1 SGDLS, CDR2 YYNGEE. V gave up 4 bases and J gave up 7 bases, with 11 bases separating them. The CDR3 consists of 13 residues. CDR3 sequence (DNA): TGTGCCAGCAGCCCCCCCTATGGCGGGGAGCTGTTTTTT. This sequence encodes CASSPPYGGELFF.

The sample holds many counts of this clonotype. V and J are TRBV28 and TRBJ2-4; D is unclear. V dropped 7 bases and J dropped 6 bases, with 16 bases sitting between them. The CDR3 covers 14 residues. CDR1 and CDR2 (germline): MDHEN, SYDVKM. The CDR3 loop is CASTWNIGRNIQYF. The CDR3 nucleotides read TGTGCCAGCACCTGGAATATAGGAAGAAACATTCAGTACTTC. Together with reference TRBV28 and TRBJ2-4, the CDR3 gives the full variable domain: DVKVTQSSRYLVKRTGEKVFLECVQDMDHENMFWYRQDPGLGLRLIYFSYDVKMKEKGDIPEGYSVSREKKERFSLILESASTNQTSMYLCASTWNIGRNIQYFGAGTRLSVL.

This clonotype was observed many times. The chain joins TRBV12-3 or TRBV12-4 to TRBJ1-1; D is ambiguous. Trimming took 10 bases from V and 4 from J, leaving 19 bases between them. CDR3 length: 14 amino acids. CDR3 DNA sequence: TGTGCCACCCGACGCGGGCCCAGTCTCACTGAAGCTTTCTTT. Translation: CATRRGPSLTEAFF.

This rearrangement joins TRBV6-2 or TRBV6-3 to TRBJ1-1, with D possibly matching TRBD1 (5 bases). The germline V gene encodes CDR1 MNHEY and CDR2 SVGEGT. This CDR3 is built from 14 residues. V shed 8 bases and J shed 5 bases, with 18 bases lying between them. The DNA of the CDR3 is TGTGCCAGCCTACCTTCAGGGAGGGGTACTGAAGCTTTCTTT. Translation gives CASLPSGRGTEAFF.

This clonotype was seen a handful of times. One junction end does not reproduce the germline sequence, and a read error may be involved. The gene calls are TRBV6-2 or TRBV6-3 and TRBJ1-1, with TRBD1 as a possible D gene (6 bases). This CDR3 is built from 14 residues. The germline V gene has CDR1 MNHEY and CDR2 SVGEGT. The CDR3 DNA is TGTGCCGGCAGTAGACAGGACATGAACACTGAAGCTTTCTTT. Protein product: CAGSRQDMNTEAFF.

This clonotype was seen many times. The chain joins TRBV12-3 or TRBV12-4 to TRBJ2-7; D may be TRBD1 (6 bases). Trimming cost V 1 base and J 3 bases, with 13 bases left between them. The CDR3 is 15 residues long. DNA of the CDR3: TGTGCCAGCAGTTTAGGGACAGAAGGGGGCTACGAGCAGTACTTC. It encodes CASSLGTEGGYEQYF.

The chain joins TRBV5-1 to TRBJ2-2, with 7 bases lining up with TRBD2. The CDR3 has 14 residues. V shed 4 bases, J shed 1 base, and the junction held 1 base outside the gene matches. Germline V CDR1 and CDR2: SGHRS, YFSETQ. The CDR3 DNA sequence: TGCGCCAGCAGCGCGGGAGAGAACACCGGGGAGCTGTTTTTT. Its translation: CASSAGENTGELFF.

This clonotype has only one observation. A much larger clone lies one base from this, so it may be a read error. The genes are TRBV5-1 and TRBJ1-1; tentative D call: TRBD1 (6 bases). CDR1 is SGHRS, CDR2 YFSETQ, per germline. The V and J ends lost 3 bases and 7 bases respectively, with 19 bases between them. The CDR3 has 15 amino acids. CDR3 DNA sequence: TGCGCCAGCAGCTCTCGGACAGCAATCCACATTGAAGCTTTCTTT. Protein product: CASSSRTAIHIEAFF.

V and J are TRBV7-2 and TRBJ2-7; D gene uncertain. V was trimmed by 0 bases and J by 3 bases, leaving 9 bases between them. CDR3 length equals 14 residues. CDR1 SGHTA and CDR2 FQGNSA come from the germline V gene. The DNA for the CDR3 is TGTGCCAGCAGCTTAGCCGGACGGATCTACGAGCAGTACTTC. Amino acid sequence: CASSLAGRIYEQYF.

The chain employs TRBV7-2 and TRBJ2-1; D gene uncertain. Germline V lookup: CDR1 SGHTA, CDR2 FQGNSA. V was cut by 2 bases and J by 5 bases, with 7 bases left in between. The CDR3 is made up of 13 amino acids. The CDR3, as DNA: TGTGCCAGCAGCTTATTCGCCGACAATGAGCAGTTCTTC. Translated: CASSLFADNEQFF.

This clonotype was counted many times. The chain recombines TRBV6-1 with TRBJ1-2; D call uncertain. Per germline, CDR1 MNHNS and CDR2 SASEGT. Trimming pared 7 bases from V and 3 bases from J, leaving 15 bases between. The CDR3 spans 14 residues. CDR3 nucleotide sequence: TGTGCCAGCACCCCTGGCAGGAGTCACTATGGCTACACCTTC. This translates into CASTPGRSHYGYTF.

The chain is built from TRBV12-3 or TRBV12-4 and TRBJ2-1; possibly TRBD1 or TRBD2 for D (5 bases each). The CDR3 consists of 14 residues. V was pared by 5 bases and J by 5 bases, with 13 bases between. Here the CDR3 reads CASSTGTADNEQFF. DNA for the CDR3: TGTGCCAGCAGTACCGGGACCGCCGACAATGAGCAGTTCTTC.

This clonotype has at least ten counts. The chain uses TRBV27 and TRBJ2-7; 8 bases align to TRBD1. The CDR3 runs to 14 residues. In germline, CDR1 is MNHEY, CDR2 SMNVEV (reference sequence). V gave up 6 bases and J gave up 3 bases; unmatched junction bases: 7. This chain's CDR3 is CASRLGQEGYEQYF. The CDR3 coding sequence is TGTGCCAGCAGACTGGGACAGGAAGGCTACGAGCAGTACTTC.

This clonotype has a handful of counts. The chain is built from TRBV10-3 and TRBJ1-4; D unresolved. Germline V lookup: CDR1 ENHRY, CDR2 SYGVKD. The CDR3 contains 14 residues. V was shortened by 2 bases and J by 3 bases, with 7 bases between the two germline ends. The CDR3 DNA sequence: TGTGCCATCAGTGAGGGGGATTCTAATGAAAAACTGTTTTTT. It translates to CAISEGDSNEKLFF.

This clonotype has at least ten counts. The genes are TRBV28 and TRBJ1-5; D is unclear. From germline, CDR1 is MDHEN and CDR2 SYDVKM. The CDR3 spans 16 residues. V was cut by 10 bases and J by 6 bases, with 25 bases left in between. The CDR3 region has the DNA TGTGCCACGAACTCCGGGATCACGACCATCAGTCAGCCCCAGCATTTT. Protein sequence: CATNSGITTISQPQHF.

This clonotype showed up just a few times. The chain uses TRBV7-9 and TRBJ2-7; D ambiguous. CDR1 and CDR2 from the germline V gene are SEHNR and FQNEAQ (reference sequence). V was clipped by 5 bases and J by 4 bases, with 9 bases between them. The CDR3 has 12 amino acids. Here the CDR3 reads CASSVGLYEQYF. The DNA for the CDR3 is TGTGCCAGCAGCGTGGGCTTGTACGAGCAGTACTTC. Using reference TRBV7-9 and TRBJ2-7 for the parts outside the CDR3, the full variable domain is DTGVSQNPRHKITKRGQNVTFRCDPISEHNRLYWYRQTLGQGPEFLTYFQNEAQLEKSRLLSDRFSAERPKGSFSTLEIQRTEQGDSAMYLCASSVGLYEQYFGPGTRLTVT.

The chain employs TRBV4-3 and TRBJ1-2; unclear D gene. The germline V gene encodes CDR1 LGHNA and CDR2 YSLEER. V lost 0 bases and J lost 3, with 11 bases in between. CDR3 length: 15 amino acids. The CDR3 nucleotides read TGCGCCAGCAGCCAAGATAGAAAGCAGGACTATGGCTACACCTTC. Translating it yields CASSQDRKQDYGYTF.

A word on this clonotype: Given a much more abundant clone one base away, this may be a read error. V gene TRBV6-2 or TRBV6-3 combines with J gene TRBJ2-4; maybe TRBD1 (6 bases). The CDR3 is 16 amino acids. The germline V gene has CDR1 MNHEY and CDR2 SVGEGT. This chain's CDR3 is CVSSYHTGKTKNIQYF. As DNA, the CDR3 is TGTGTCAGCAGTTATCACACAGGGAAAACCAAAAACATTCAGTACTTC.